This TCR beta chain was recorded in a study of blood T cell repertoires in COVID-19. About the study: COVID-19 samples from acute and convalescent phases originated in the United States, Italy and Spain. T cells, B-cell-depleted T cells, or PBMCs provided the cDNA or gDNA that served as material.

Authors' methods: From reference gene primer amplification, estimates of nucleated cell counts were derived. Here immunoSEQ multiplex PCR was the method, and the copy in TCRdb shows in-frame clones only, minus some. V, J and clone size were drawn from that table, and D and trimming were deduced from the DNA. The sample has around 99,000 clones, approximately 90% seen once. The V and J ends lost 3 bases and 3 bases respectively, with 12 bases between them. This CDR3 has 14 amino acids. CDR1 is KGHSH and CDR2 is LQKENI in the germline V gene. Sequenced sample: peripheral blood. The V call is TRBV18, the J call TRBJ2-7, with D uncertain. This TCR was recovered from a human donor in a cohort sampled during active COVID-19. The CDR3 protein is CASSPGPKFYEQYF. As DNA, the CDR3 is TGTGCCAGCTCACCCGGTCCCAAGTTCTACGAGCAGTACTTC. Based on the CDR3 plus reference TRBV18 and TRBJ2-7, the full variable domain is NAGVMQNPRHLVRRRGQEARLRCSPMKGHSHVYWYRQLPEEGLKFMVYLQKENIIDESGMPKERFSAEFPKEGPSILRIQQVVRGDSAAYFCASSPGPKFYEQYFGPGTRLTVT.